These 24 T cell receptor beta chains originate from one sample sequenced in a study of cytomegalovirus exposure and HLA in healthy donors. 60 Vbeta and 13 Jbeta primers were used in PCR. TCRdb's table, derived via immunoSEQ multiplex PCR, lists solely in-frame clones and lacks some. The repertoire table contains approximately 120,000 clones. The sequenced sample was PBMCs. The receptor set was obtained from a man aged 35 to 55 in good health and CMV-seronegative.

This chain connects TRBV19 to TRBJ1-4; D gene unclear. Trimming stripped 1 base from V and 8 bases from J, with 8 bases between. The CDR3 totals 13 residues. CDR1 is LNHDA and CDR2 is SQIVND in the germline V gene (reference sequence). The CDR3 is CASSIGGKEKLFF. The CDR3 DNA is TGTGCCAGTAGTATAGGAGGGAAGGAAAAACTGTTTTTT.

The J gene is TRBJ2-7, the V gene TRBV5-5; 14 bases fit TRBD2. V shed 4 bases and J 3 bases; nucleotides not matched to a gene: 6. The CDR3 consists of 16 residues. Germline CDR1 is SGHKS and CDR2 is YYEKEE (reference sequence). This chain's CDR3 is CASSPGLAGVYYEQYF. The CDR3 nucleotides are TGTGCCAGCAGCCCGGGACTAGCGGGAGTTTACTACGAGCAGTACTTC.

The chain links TRBV19 to TRBJ2-5, with D possibly TRBD2 on 6 matching bases. The J call may be in error: the DNA end matches TRBJ2-7 better. This CDR3 is 15 amino acids long. Germline V gives CDR1 LNHDA, CDR2 SQIVND (reference sequence). The CDR3 DNA sequence: TGTGCCAGTAGTATTCAGCGGGTTAGCTCCTACGAGCAGTACTTC. Amino acid sequence: CASSIQRVSSYEQYF.

J is TRBJ2-7 and V is TRBV7-8, with 8 bases identical to TRBD1. Germline lookup yields CDR1 SGHVS and CDR2 FQNEAQ. J lost 5 bases, V lost 5 bases, and 8 bases had no gene match. This CDR3 comprises 14 residues. CDR3 DNA: TGTGCCAGCAGCCTTAGGACAGGGCTCAACGAGCAGTACTTC. Translation: CASSLRTGLNEQYF.

This chain joins TRBV7-2 and TRBJ2-5; D perhaps matches TRBD1 (5 bases). The tail of the sequence fits TRBJ2-7 better, so the J call may be wrong. This CDR3 contains 13 residues. Germline assignment: CDR1 SGHTA and CDR2 FQGNSA. CDR3 sequence: CASSLQGAYEQYF. The CDR3 DNA is TGTGCCAGCAGCTTACAGGGCGCCTACGAGCAGTACTTC.

The rearrangement links TRBV4-1 to TRBJ1-2; no definite D call. The CDR3 covers 16 residues. V was clipped by 0 bases and J by 1 base, with 12 bases between them. Germline lookup yields CDR1 MGHRA and CDR2 YSYEKL. The CDR3 spells CASSQDSAGVNYGYTF. CDR3 nucleotides: TGCGCCAGCAGCCAAGATAGCGCCGGAGTTAACTATGGCTACACCTTC.

This chain uses TRBV28 with TRBJ2-7; a possible D gene is TRBD2 (6 bases). The CDR3 spans 12 residues. In germline, CDR1 is MDHEN, CDR2 SYDVKM. The V gene lost 6 bases and the J gene lost 6 bases, with 12 bases spanning the gap. The CDR3 sequence is CASRTSMSEQYF. The CDR3 DNA reads as TGTGCCAGCAGGACTAGTATGTCCGAGCAGTACTTC. Filled out from reference TRBV28 and TRBJ2-7, the complete variable domain reads DVKVTQSSRYLVKRTGEKVFLECVQDMDHENMFWYRQDPGLGLRLIYFSYDVKMKEKGDIPEGYSVSREKKERFSLILESASTNQTSMYLCASRTSMSEQYFGPGTRLTVT.

The chain has TRBV5-1 and TRBJ2-7, with D uncertain. Looked up from germline, CDR1 is SGHRS and CDR2 is YFSETQ. This CDR3 has 14 amino acids. V lost 4 bases and J lost 4, with 15 bases in between. The CDR3 coding sequence is TGCGCCAGCAGCCTTGACCGGATAGCATACGAGCAGTACTTC. Translated, it gives CASSLDRIAYEQYF. Full variable domain (missing parts from reference TRBV5-1 and TRBJ2-7): KAGVTQTPRYLIKTRGQQVTLSCSPISGHRSVSWYQQTPGQGLQFLFEYFSETQRNKGNFPGRFSGRQFSNSRSEMNVSTLELGDSALYLCASSLDRIAYEQYFGPGTRLTVT.

The chain employs TRBV5-5 and TRBJ1-2; D unresolved. This CDR3 region has 14 residues. V was clipped by 4 bases and J by 4 bases, with 14 bases between them. The germline CDR1 and CDR2 sequences are SGHKS and YYEKEE (reference sequence). CDR3 loop: CASSRGDASYGYTF. The CDR3 DNA sequence: TGTGCCAGCAGCCGGGGTGATGCTTCCTATGGCTACACCTTC.

The chain employs TRBV7-6 and TRBJ1-2, with a weak D call TRBD1 (5 bases). This CDR3 has 15 amino acids. CDR1 is SGHVS and CDR2 is FNYEAQ in the germline V gene. Trimming shortened V by 5 bases and J by 7 bases, and 20 bases separated the two germline ends. CDR3 region: CASSPGPDAGLGYTF. The CDR3, as DNA: TGTGCCAGCAGCCCCGGTCCGGATGCAGGGCTTGGCTACACCTTC.

The J gene is TRBJ1-2, the V gene TRBV6-1; 9 nucleotides match TRBD1. The trim removed 6 bases at V and 5 bases at J, leaving 7 bases unmatched. This CDR3 is 14 amino acids long. The germline V gene encodes CDR1 MNHNS and CDR2 SASEGT. CDR3 sequence reads: CASRRTGDSYGYTF. CDR3 in DNA: TGTGCCAGCAGGAGGACAGGGGATTCGTATGGCTACACCTTC.

This chain joins TRBV6-5 and TRBJ1-1; TRBD1 matches 7 bases. The CDR3 sequence is 15 residues long. Germline V gene data show CDR1 as MNHEY and CDR2 as SVGAGI. V dropped 4 bases and J dropped 4; count of bases not matched to a gene: 9. In DNA form, the CDR3 reads TGTGCCAGCAGTTTAGCTTCGGGACAGACCACTGAAGCTTTCTTT. Translated: CASSLASGQTTEAFF.

The V call is TRBV11-3, the J call TRBJ2-1; 11 bases agree with TRBD2. Unmatched junction bases numbered 13, after V lost 4 bases and J lost 8 bases. Germline CDR1 is SGHNT and CDR2 is YENEEA. The CDR3 has 17 amino acids. The CDR3 sequence is CASSSAYTSGSLDEQFF. The CDR3 nucleotides read TGTGCCAGCAGCTCGGCCTATACTAGCGGGAGTCTCGATGAGCAGTTCTTC.

V gene TRBV19 combines with J gene TRBJ1-3; no clear D gene. Trimming left V 4 bases short and J 1 base short, with 14 bases between. This CDR3 is built from 16 residues. Germline CDR1 and CDR2: LNHDA and SQIVND (reference sequence). The CDR3 sequence: CASSTETRTSGNTIYF. DNA for the CDR3: TGTGCCAGTAGTACCGAGACACGTACGTCTGGAAACACCATATATTTT. The whole variable domain, filled in from reference TRBV19 and TRBJ1-3, reads DGGITQSPKYLFRKEGQNVTLSCEQNLNHDAMYWYRQDPGQGLRLIYYSQIVNDFQKGDIAEGYSVSREKKESFPLTVTSAQKNPTAFYLCASSTETRTSGNTIYFGEGSWLTVV.

This chain links TRBV7-8 with TRBJ1-5; 7 nucleotides match TRBD1. Germline values: CDR1 SGHVS, CDR2 FQNEAQ. The CDR3 has 15 residues. V gave up 4 bases and J gave up 4 bases; unmatched junction bases: 7. CDR3 region: CASSSRQGGNQPQHF. DNA of the CDR3: TGTGCCAGCAGCTCCCGACAGGGAGGTAATCAGCCCCAGCATTTT.

The chain has TRBV19 and TRBJ2-1, with 10 bases identical to TRBD2. The germline CDR1 and CDR2 sequences are LNHDA and SQIVND (reference sequence). V was clipped by 1 base and J by 6 bases; unmatched bases: 6. The CDR3 contains 16 residues. CDR3 bases: TGTGCCAGTAGTATAGCCACTAGCGGGAAATCCAATGAGCAGTTCTTC. It codes for CASSIATSGKSNEQFF. Full variable domain (missing parts from reference TRBV19 and TRBJ2-1): DGGITQSPKYLFRKEGQNVTLSCEQNLNHDAMYWYRQDPGQGLRLIYYSQIVNDFQKGDIAEGYSVSREKKESFPLTVTSAQKNPTAFYLCASSIATSGKSNEQFFGPGTRLTVL.

The gene calls are TRBV6-5 and TRBJ2-5, with no clear D. The CDR3 has 13 residues. V lost 5 bases to trimming and J lost 3 bases, with 10 bases between them. CDR1 and CDR2 (germline): MNHEY, SVGAGI. In DNA form, the CDR3 reads TGTGCCAGCAGTCGTAGACGGGAAGAGACCCAGTACTTC. Amino acids: CASSRRREETQYF.

The genes are TRBV28 and TRBJ2-3; D remains unclear. The germline V and J ends were trimmed by 4 bases and 4 bases, with 6 bases remaining between them. Germline V gives CDR1 MDHEN, CDR2 SYDVKM. This CDR3 contains 12 residues. The CDR3 sequence is CASSSQSDTQYF. In nucleotides, the CDR3 is TGTGCCAGCAGTTCGCAGTCAGATACGCAGTATTTT.

The V and J genes are TRBV10-3 and TRBJ2-3, with 11 bases aligning to TRBD2. The V and J ends lost 4 bases and 0 bases, in that order; junction bases with no gene match: 9. This CDR3 is built from 18 residues. From germline, CDR1 is ENHRY and CDR2 SYGVKD. The CDR3 bases are TGTGCCATCAGTGCGCTAGCGGGAGGAGGGGGGAGCACAGATACGCAGTATTTT. Translated: CAISALAGGGGSTDTQYF.

V is TRBV4-1 and J is TRBJ2-7; D remains unclear. The CDR3 is 17 residues long. V dropped 4 bases and J dropped 5 bases, with 24 bases sitting between them. Germline lookup yields CDR1 MGHRA and CDR2 YSYEKL. In nucleotides, the CDR3 is TGCGCCAGCAGCCCTCAGGATAGGCAGGCCTTTCCGGACGAGCAGTACTTC. It is translated as CASSPQDRQAFPDEQYF.

The genes are TRBV7-6 and TRBJ2-3; 12 bases line up with TRBD2. With 6 bases clipped from V and 4 bases from J, the junction kept 8 bases outside the gene matches. The CDR3 has 16 residues. Germline values: CDR1 SGHVS, CDR2 FNYEAQ. CDR3 nucleotide sequence: TGTGCCAGCAGACTACGGACTAGCGGGACGGCAGATACGCAGTATTTT. Amino acids: CASRLRTSGTADTQYF.

The rearrangement joins TRBV18 to TRBJ2-3, with 8 bases fitting TRBD1. The ends lost 0 bases at V and 1 base at J; junction bases unmatched: 6. Germline V lookup: CDR1 KGHSH, CDR2 LQKENI. CDR3 size: 17 residues. In DNA form, the CDR3 reads TGTGCCAGCTCACCACCGGCACCGGGACAGGGCACAGATACGCAGTATTTT. Translating it yields CASSPPAPGQGTDTQYF. Variable domain in full (rest from reference TRBV18 and TRBJ2-3): NAGVMQNPRHLVRRRGQEARLRCSPMKGHSHVYWYRQLPEEGLKFMVYLQKENIIDESGMPKERFSAEFPKEGPSILRIQQVVRGDSAAYFCASSPPAPGQGTDTQYFGPGTRLTVL.

The V call is TRBV7-9, the J call TRBJ2-2, with 10 positions matching TRBD2. The J segment lost 7 bases and the V segment lost 2 bases, leaving 4 bases of the junction unmatched. The CDR3 extends over 15 amino acids. Germline V gene sequence: CDR1 SEHNR, CDR2 FQNEAQ (reference sequence). This CDR3 reads CASSLLAGVGGELFF. CDR3 nucleotides: TGTGCCAGCAGCTTACTAGCGGGAGTTGGCGGGGAGCTGTTTTTT. The full variable domain, completed using reference TRBV7-9 and TRBJ2-2, is DTGVSQNPRHKITKRGQNVTFRCDPISEHNRLYWYRQTLGQGPEFLTYFQNEAQLEKSRLLSDRFSAERPKGSFSTLEIQRTEQGDSAMYLCASSLLAGVGGELFFGEGSRLTVL.

The gene calls are TRBV27 and TRBJ2-7; tentatively, D is TRBD2 (7 bases). The CDR3 loop spans 15 amino acids. Germline V gene sequence: CDR1 MNHEY, CDR2 SMNVEV (reference sequence). The V gene lost 2 bases and the J gene lost 2 bases, with 13 bases spanning the gap. Here the CDR3 reads CASSLGGGLTYEQYF. The CDR3 bases are TGTGCCAGCAGTTTAGGCGGGGGCCTTACCTACGAGCAGTACTTC.